The 20 T cell receptor beta chains below all came from one sample that was sequenced in a study of T cells in Graves' hyperthyroidism and ophthalmopathy. Amplified regions were TCR beta CDR3 sequences from RNA transcripts. TCR CDR3 regions were first amplified by RT-PCR with HTBI primers. MiXCR was run by TCRdb on the multiplex PCR reads, yielding one entry per CDR3 protein. The table lists 500,000 or so distinct CDR3 sequences, about 15% of them singletons. Sequencing used blood. These receptors were obtained from a woman in her late teens or twenties with Graves' ophthalmopathy.

This clonotype has at least ten counts. The CDR3 spells CASSDRDSHNEQFF. The CDR3 bases are TGTGCCAGCAGTGACCGGGACAGTCACAATGAGCAGTTCTTC. The V and J genes are TRBV27 and TRBJ2-1; TRBD1 matches at 7 bases. V lost 5 bases to trimming and J lost 5 bases; unmatched junction nucleotides: 6. The germline gives CDR1 MNHEY, CDR2 SMNVEV (reference sequence). There are 14 residues in the CDR3.

The V call is TRBV9, the J call TRBJ1-6; no clear D gene. Trimming took 3 bases from V and 2 from J, leaving 9 bases between them. CDR3 length equals 15 residues. Germline CDR1 is SGDLS and CDR2 is YYNGEE. The CDR3 region has the DNA TGTGCCAGCAGCGAGGGAGACGCCTATAATTCACCCCTCCACTTT. Translation: CASSEGDAYNSPLHF. The full variable domain, in which reference TRBV9 and TRBJ1-6 provide the parts outside the CDR3, is DSGVTQTPKHLITATGQRVTLRCSPRSGDLSVYWYQQSLDQGLQFLIQYYNGEERAKGNILERFSAQQFPDLHSELNLSSLELGDSALYFCASSEGDAYNSPLHFGNGTRLTVT.

The table lists this clonotype with many counts. In DNA form, the CDR3 reads TGTGCCAGCAGTTTAGCGCCAGGGACAGGCATGAACACTGAAGCTTTCTTT. Protein: CASSLAPGTGMNTEAFF. V gene TRBV12-3 or TRBV12-4 combines with J gene TRBJ1-1; the match to TRBD1 covers 8 bases. The CDR3 has 17 amino acids. V lost 0 bases to trimming and J lost 0 bases; unmatched junction nucleotides: 6.

This clonotype was seen ten or more times. The rearrangement joins TRBV7-8 to TRBJ2-7; tentatively, D is TRBD2 (5 bases). Per germline, CDR1 SGHVS and CDR2 FQNEAQ. The CDR3 loop spans 16 amino acids. The V gene lost 5 bases and the J gene lost 4 bases, with 21 bases spanning the gap. CDR3 residues: CASSLTRTRPAYEQYF. DNA of the CDR3: TGTGCCAGCAGCCTAACCCGGACTCGACCCGCTTACGAGCAGTACTTC.

This clonotype appeared a few times. The junction differs from germline at one of its ends, possibly a read error. V is TRBV28 and J is TRBJ2-5; 13 bases map to TRBD2. CDR1 and CDR2 from the germline V gene are MDHEN and SYDVKM. The CDR3 contains 17 residues. The CDR3 region is CASSLGTSGGAQETRYF. CDR3 coding DNA: TGTGCCAGCAGTTTAGGTACTAGCGGGGGGGCCCAAGAGACCCGGTACTTC. The complete variable domain, with remaining parts taken from reference TRBV28 and TRBJ2-5, reads DVKVTQSSRYLVKRTGEKVFLECVQDMDHENMFWYRQDPGLGLRLIYFSYDVKMKEKGDIPEGYSVSREKKERFSLILESASTNQTSMYLCASSLGTSGGAQETRYFGPGTRLLVL.

This clonotype was detected only a few times. The chain is built from TRBV4-1 and TRBJ2-5, with D possibly being TRBD1 (5 bases). CDR1 MGHRA and CDR2 YSYEKL come from the germline V gene. Trimming shortened V by 0 bases and J by 5 bases, and 13 bases separated the two germline ends. CDR3 length: 15 residues. CDR3 residues: CASSQDGWGRETQYF. CDR3 in DNA: TGCGCCAGCAGCCAAGATGGGTGGGGCCGGGAGACCCAGTACTTC.

This clonotype was recorded once. This chain connects TRBV7-2 to TRBJ2-7; D may be TRBD1 or TRBD2 (5 bases each). This CDR3 region has 16 residues. Trimming took 2 bases from V and 7 from J, leaving 21 bases between them. CDR1 and CDR2 (germline): SGHTA, FQGNSA. The CDR3 loop is CASSLLVGAGAAEQYF. The CDR3 DNA reads TGTGCCAGCAGCTTATTAGTCGGGGCCGGCGCGGCTGAGCAGTACTTC. The complete variable domain, with remaining parts taken from reference TRBV7-2 and TRBJ2-7, reads GAGVSQSPSNKVTEKGKDVELRCDPISGHTALYWYRQSLGQGLEFLIYFQGNSAPDKSGLPSDRFSAERTGGSVSTLTIQRTQQEDSAVYLCASSLLVGAGAAEQYFGPGTRLTVT.

The sample holds many counts of this clonotype. CDR3 nucleotides: TGTGCCAGCAGTAACGGGCCAGACGGCGAGCAGTACTTC. This encodes CASSNGPDGEQYF. The rearrangement uses TRBV6-1 and TRBJ2-7; D remains unclear. The CDR3 loop spans 13 amino acids. Germline assignment: CDR1 MNHNS and CDR2 SASEGT. The ends were cut back, 5 bases at V and 6 bases at J, with 14 bases in the middle.

This clonotype has more than one count but fewer than ten. This chain uses TRBV7-9 with TRBJ1-5; D possibly corresponds to TRBD1 (5 bases). The germline V gene encodes CDR1 SEHNR and CDR2 FQNEAQ (reference sequence). There are 17 residues in the CDR3. V lost 2 bases to trimming and J lost 0 bases, with 14 bases between them. CDR3 sequence reads: CASSLCQGEYSNQPQHF. Here the CDR3 DNA reads TGTGCCAGCAGCTTATGCCAGGGCGAATATAGCAATCAGCCCCAGCATTTT.

A note on this clonotype: One end of the junction is discordant with germline, which a read error may explain. V is TRBV27 and J is TRBJ2-3; 10 nucleotides align to TRBD2. Germline CDR1 is MNHEY and CDR2 is SMNVEV (reference sequence). CDR3 length: 19 amino acids. This CDR3 reads CAGSLKATSGPRGTDTQYF. In DNA form, the CDR3 reads TGTGCCGGCAGTTTAAAGGCGACTAGCGGGCCCCGGGGGACAGATACGCAGTATTTT.

This clonotype was seen repeatedly, ten times or more. The chain recombines TRBV30 with TRBJ1-1; D gene ambiguous. Germline V lookup: CDR1 GTSNPN, CDR2 SVGIG (reference sequence). V was trimmed by 7 bases and J by 7 bases, leaving 13 bases between them. The CDR3 contains 11 residues. The CDR3 nucleotides read TGTGCCTTCCAGACTCCCGTTGAAGCTTTCTTT. This sequence encodes CAFQTPVEAFF.

This clonotype was picked up many times. The J gene is TRBJ1-2, the V gene TRBV2, with TRBD1 matching 7 bases. CDR1 SNHLY and CDR2 FYNNEI come from the germline V gene. Losses at the gene ends were 4 bases for V and 6 bases for J; bases not matched to a gene: 5. The CDR3 contains 13 residues. CDR3 nucleotides: TGTGCCAGCAGTGGATTGGGACAGAATGGCTACACCTTC. Protein: CASSGLGQNGYTF.

This clonotype has a count of ten or more. The V gene is TRBV12-3 or TRBV12-4, the J gene TRBJ2-7; D might be TRBD1 (6 bases). The CDR3 contains 12 residues. Between the trimmed V and J ends, which lost 5 bases and 6 bases, there was a span of 11 bases. Here the CDR3 DNA reads TGTGCCAGCAGTGCCGGGACAACCGAGCAGTACTTC. It encodes CASSAGTTEQYF.

This clonotype has at least ten counts. The V and J genes are TRBV28 and TRBJ1-6, with D tentatively TRBD1 (5 bases). Germline lookup yields CDR1 MDHEN and CDR2 SYDVKM. This CDR3 spans 14 amino acids. The V and J ends lost 2 bases and 4 bases respectively, with 6 bases between them. The DNA for the CDR3 is TGTGCCAGCAGTTTAGACAGATATAATTCACCCCTCCACTTT. Protein sequence: CASSLDRYNSPLHF.

The sample holds a few counts of this clonotype. The chain couples TRBV7-2 to TRBJ2-3, with D tentatively TRBD1 or TRBD2 (5 bases each). Trimming left V 7 bases short and J 3 bases short, with 14 bases between. CDR1 and CDR2 (germline): SGHTA, FQGNSA. The CDR3 extends over 14 amino acids. CDR3 in amino acids: CASTDPGPTDTQYF. The DNA for the CDR3 is TGTGCCAGCACCGACCCGGGACCAACAGATACGCAGTATTTT. Full variable domain (missing parts from reference TRBV7-2 and TRBJ2-3): GAGVSQSPSNKVTEKGKDVELRCDPISGHTALYWYRQSLGQGLEFLIYFQGNSAPDKSGLPSDRFSAERTGGSVSTLTIQRTQQEDSAVYLCASTDPGPTDTQYFGPGTRLTVL.

This chain uses TRBV19 with TRBJ1-1; D might be TRBD1 (6 bases). Germline V gene sequence: CDR1 LNHDA, CDR2 SQIVND (reference sequence). V gave up 6 bases and J gave up 1 base, with 12 bases separating them. This CDR3 is 14 amino acids long. The CDR3 DNA is TGTGCCAGTAGGCCGGGACACCAGAACACTGAAGCTTTCTTT. It codes for CASRPGHQNTEAFF. Full variable domain (remainder filled in from reference TRBV19 and TRBJ1-1): DGGITQSPKYLFRKEGQNVTLSCEQNLNHDAMYWYRQDPGQGLRLIYYSQIVNDFQKGDIAEGYSVSREKKESFPLTVTSAQKNPTAFYLCASRPGHQNTEAFFGQGTRLTVV.

This rearrangement joins TRBV12-5 to TRBJ1-2, with TRBD1 matching over 7 bases. The CDR3 is 14 residues long. Germline CDR1 is LGHNT and CDR2 is FRNRAP. With V trimmed by 5 bases and J by 2 bases, 5 bases remained unmatched. The DNA of the CDR3 is TGTGCTAGTGGTGGTCCGACAGGGAACTATGGCTACACCTTC. It yields the protein CASGGPTGNYGYTF.

A note on this clonotype: A much bigger clone sits one base away, suggesting this may be a read error. J is TRBJ2-3 and V is TRBV3-1, with TRBD2 matching 9 bases. The CDR3 has 16 amino acids. The ends lost 0 bases at V and 5 bases at J; junction bases unmatched: 6. Germline V CDR1 and CDR2: LGHDT, YNNKEL (reference sequence). The CDR3 region is CASSQDRGGAGDTQYF. DNA of the CDR3: TGTGCCAGCAGCCAAGATCGCGGGGGGGCGGGAGATACGCAGTATTTT.

This clonotype came up a few times. The gene calls are TRBV13 and TRBJ2-1, with 15 positions matching TRBD2. Looked up from germline, CDR1 is PRHDT and CDR2 is FYEKMQ (reference sequence). The CDR3 contains 20 residues. V shed 5 bases and J 0 bases; nucleotides not matched to a gene: 11. The CDR3, as DNA: TGTGCCAGCAGCGGTCTAACCGGGACTAGCGGGAGGTCCTCCTACAATGAGCAGTTCTTC. It codes for CASSGLTGTSGRSSYNEQFF.

This clonotype was picked up many times. The genes are TRBV30 and TRBJ1-1, with D unclear. The V and J ends lost 4 bases and 3 bases respectively, with 15 bases between them. In germline, CDR1 is GTSNPN, CDR2 SVGIG (reference sequence). The CDR3 covers 14 residues. CDR3 amino acids: CAWKGRPFDTEAFF. Here the CDR3 DNA reads TGTGCCTGGAAGGGCAGGCCTTTCGACACTGAAGCTTTCTTT.